This T cell receptor (beta chain) was observed in a study of cytomegalovirus exposure and HLA in healthy donors. Study results and caveats: The study dropped some indistinguishable V segments, TRBV6-2 and TRBV6-3 among them. Immune exposure was documented only through CMV serostatus. The study designated 164 TCR beta chains cytomegalovirus-associated. In a later analysis, V- and J-gene trimming of beta chains associated with a DCLRE1C missense variant, replicated independently.

It was with 60 Vbeta and 13 Jbeta primers that the PCR ran. The protocol was immunoSEQ multiplex PCR, while the TCRdb copy is restricted to in-frame clones and leaves out a portion. The sample consists of approximately 180,000 clones, approximately 72% of them appearing once. This clone was found a few times. Its antigen is unknown. The junction had 4 bases not matched to a gene; V was cut back by 3 bases and J by 7 bases. The CDR3 covers 13 residues. The germline CDR1 and CDR2 sequences are SGHTA and FQGNSA. The sample comprised PBMCs. The chain employs TRBV7-2 and TRBJ1-2; 8 bases map to TRBD1. The sequence was collected from a human donor in good health. The CDR3 is CASSFDRGGGYTF. The CDR3 DNA follows: TGTGCCAGCAGCTTTGACAGGGGCGGTGGCTACACCTTC.